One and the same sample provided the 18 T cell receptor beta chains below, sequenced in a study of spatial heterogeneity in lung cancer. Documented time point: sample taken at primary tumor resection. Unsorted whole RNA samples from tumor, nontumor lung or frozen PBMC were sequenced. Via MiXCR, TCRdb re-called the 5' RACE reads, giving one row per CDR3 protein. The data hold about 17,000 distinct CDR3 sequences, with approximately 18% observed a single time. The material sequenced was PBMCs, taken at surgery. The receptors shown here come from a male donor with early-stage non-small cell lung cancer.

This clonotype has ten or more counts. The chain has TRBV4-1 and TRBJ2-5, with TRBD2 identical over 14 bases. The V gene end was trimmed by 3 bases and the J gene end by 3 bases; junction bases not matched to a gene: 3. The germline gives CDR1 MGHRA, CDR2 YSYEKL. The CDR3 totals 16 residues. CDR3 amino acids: CASSHGLAGGEETQYF. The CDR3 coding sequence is TGCGCCAGCAGCCACGGACTAGCGGGGGGAGAAGAGACCCAGTACTTC.

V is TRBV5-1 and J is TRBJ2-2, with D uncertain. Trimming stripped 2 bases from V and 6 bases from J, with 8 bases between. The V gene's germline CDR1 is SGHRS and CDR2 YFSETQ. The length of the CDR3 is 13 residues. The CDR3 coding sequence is TGCGCCAGCAGCTTTTTGGCAGCCGGGGAGCTGTTTTTT. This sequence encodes CASSFLAAGELFF.

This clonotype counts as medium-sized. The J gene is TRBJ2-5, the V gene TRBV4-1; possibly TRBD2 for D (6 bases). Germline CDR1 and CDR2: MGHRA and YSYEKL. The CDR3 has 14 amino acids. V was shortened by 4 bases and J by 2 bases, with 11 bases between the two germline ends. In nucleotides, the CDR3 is TGCGCCAGCAGCCGTAGCGGAGGACAAGAGACCCAGTACTTC. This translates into CASSRSGGQETQYF.

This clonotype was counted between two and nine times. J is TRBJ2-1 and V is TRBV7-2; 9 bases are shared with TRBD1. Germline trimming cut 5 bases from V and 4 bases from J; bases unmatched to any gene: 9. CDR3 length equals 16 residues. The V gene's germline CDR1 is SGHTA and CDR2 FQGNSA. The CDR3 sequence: CASSIHPGQGYNEQFF. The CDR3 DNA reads TGTGCCAGCAGCATCCACCCGGGACAGGGTTACAATGAGCAGTTCTTC.

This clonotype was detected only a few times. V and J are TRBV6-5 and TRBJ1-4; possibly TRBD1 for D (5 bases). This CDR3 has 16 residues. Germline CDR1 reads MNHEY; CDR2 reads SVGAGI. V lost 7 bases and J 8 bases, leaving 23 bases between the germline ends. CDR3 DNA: TGTGCCAGCACTGATAGCTACGGGACGGTGAGGGAAAAACTGTTTTTT. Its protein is CASTDSYGTVREKLFF.

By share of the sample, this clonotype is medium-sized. CDR3 sequence (DNA): TGTGCCAGCAGCGTAGACAGTCCCTACGAGCAGTACTTC. Translated: CASSVDSPYEQYF. V is TRBV9 and J is TRBJ2-7; no clear D. In germline, CDR1 is SGDLS, CDR2 YYNGEE. The CDR3 length is 13 residues. V lost 0 bases, J lost 2 bases, and 6 bases lay in between.

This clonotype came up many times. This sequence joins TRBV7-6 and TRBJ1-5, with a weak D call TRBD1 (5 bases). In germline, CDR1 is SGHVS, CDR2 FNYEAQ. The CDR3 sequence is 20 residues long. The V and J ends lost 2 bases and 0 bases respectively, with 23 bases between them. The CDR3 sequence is CASSLRDVPRRGNSNQPQHF. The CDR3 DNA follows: TGTGCCAGCAGCTTACGGGACGTCCCTCGACGGGGCAATAGCAATCAGCCCCAGCATTTT. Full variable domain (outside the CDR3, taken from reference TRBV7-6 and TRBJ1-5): GAGVSQSPRYKVTKRGQDVALRCDPISGHVSLYWYRQALGQGPEFLTYFNYEAQQDKSGLPNDRFSAERPEGSISTLTIQRTEQRDSAMYRCASSLRDVPRRGNSNQPQHFGDGTRLSIL.

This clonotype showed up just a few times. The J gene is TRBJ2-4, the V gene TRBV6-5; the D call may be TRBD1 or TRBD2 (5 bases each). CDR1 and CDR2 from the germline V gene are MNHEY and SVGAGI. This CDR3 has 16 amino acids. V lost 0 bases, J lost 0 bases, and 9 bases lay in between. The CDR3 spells CASSYSGETAKNIQYF. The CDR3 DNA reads TGTGCCAGCAGTTACTCGGGGGAGACAGCCAAAAACATTCAGTACTTC.

CDR3 region: CASSRTGRYGYTF. The CDR3 DNA sequence: TGTGCCAGTAGCCGGACAGGGCGCTATGGCTACACCTTC. This chain joins TRBV19 and TRBJ1-2; TRBD1 matches 8 bases. V lost 6 bases, J lost 4 bases, and 4 bases stayed unmatched. The germline CDR1 and CDR2 sequences are LNHDA and SQIVND (reference sequence). This CDR3 has 13 residues. Filled out from reference TRBV19 and TRBJ1-2, the complete variable domain reads DGGITQSPKYLFRKEGQNVTLSCEQNLNHDAMYWYRQDPGQGLRLIYYSQIVNDFQKGDIAEGYSVSREKKESFPLTVTSAQKNPTAFYLCASSRTGRYGYTFGSGTRLTVV.

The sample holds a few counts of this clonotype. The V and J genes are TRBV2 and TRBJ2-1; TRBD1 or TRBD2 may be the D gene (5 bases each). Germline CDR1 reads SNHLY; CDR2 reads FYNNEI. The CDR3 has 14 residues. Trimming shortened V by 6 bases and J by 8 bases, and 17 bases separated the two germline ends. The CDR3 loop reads CASREMTRGDEQFF. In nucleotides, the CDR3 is TGTGCCAGCAGGGAAATGACCCGGGGCGATGAGCAGTTCTTC.

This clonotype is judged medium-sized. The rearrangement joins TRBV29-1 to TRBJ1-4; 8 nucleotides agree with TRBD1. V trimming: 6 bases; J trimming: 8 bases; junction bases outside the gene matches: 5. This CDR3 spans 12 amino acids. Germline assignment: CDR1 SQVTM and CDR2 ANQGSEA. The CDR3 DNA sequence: TGCAGCGTCGCTGACAGGGGAGAAAAACTGTTTTTT. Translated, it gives CSVADRGEKLFF. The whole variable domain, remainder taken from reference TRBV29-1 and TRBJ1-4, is SAVISQKPSRDICQRGTSLTIQCQVDSQVTMMFWYRQQPGQSLTLIATANQGSEATYESGFVIDKFPISRPNLTFSTLTVSNMSPEDSSIYLCSVADRGEKLFFGSGTQLSVL.

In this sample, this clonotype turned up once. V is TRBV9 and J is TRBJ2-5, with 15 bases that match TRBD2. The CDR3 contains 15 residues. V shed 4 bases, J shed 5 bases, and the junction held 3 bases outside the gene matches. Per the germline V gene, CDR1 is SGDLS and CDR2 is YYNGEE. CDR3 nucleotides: TGTGCCAGCAGCATGGGACTAGCGGGGGGCGAGACCCAGTACTTC. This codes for CASSMGLAGGETQYF. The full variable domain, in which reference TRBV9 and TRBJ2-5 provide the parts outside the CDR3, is DSGVTQTPKHLITATGQRVTLRCSPRSGDLSVYWYQQSLDQGLQFLIQYYNGEERAKGNILERFSAQQFPDLHSELNLSSLELGDSALYFCASSMGLAGGETQYFGPGTRLLVL.

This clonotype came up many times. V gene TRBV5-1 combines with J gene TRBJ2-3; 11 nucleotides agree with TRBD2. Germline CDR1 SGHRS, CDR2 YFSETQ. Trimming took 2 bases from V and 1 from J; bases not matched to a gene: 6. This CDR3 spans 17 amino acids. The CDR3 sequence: CASSFVAGGHGTDTQYF. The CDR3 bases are TGCGCCAGCAGCTTTGTAGCGGGGGGGCATGGCACAGATACGCAGTATTTT.

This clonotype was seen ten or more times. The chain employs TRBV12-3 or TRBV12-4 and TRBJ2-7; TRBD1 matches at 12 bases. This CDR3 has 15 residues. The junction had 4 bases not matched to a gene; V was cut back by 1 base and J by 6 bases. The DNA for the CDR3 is TGTGCCAGCAGTTTAGGCCGGGACAGGGGGCGCGAGCAGTACTTC. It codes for CASSLGRDRGREQYF.

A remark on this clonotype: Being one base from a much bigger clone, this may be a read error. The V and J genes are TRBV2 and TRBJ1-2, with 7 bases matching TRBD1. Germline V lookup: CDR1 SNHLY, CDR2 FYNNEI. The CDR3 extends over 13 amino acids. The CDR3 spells CVSLTDRDYGYTF. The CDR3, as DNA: TGTGTCAGCCTCACCGACAGGGACTATGGCTACACCTTC.

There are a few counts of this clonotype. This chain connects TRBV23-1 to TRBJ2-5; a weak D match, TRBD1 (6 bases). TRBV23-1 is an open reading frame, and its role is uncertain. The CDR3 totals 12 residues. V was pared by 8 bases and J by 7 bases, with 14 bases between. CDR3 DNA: TGCGCCAGCCGGGACACCGTGACGACCCAGTACTTC. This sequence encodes CASRDTVTTQYF.

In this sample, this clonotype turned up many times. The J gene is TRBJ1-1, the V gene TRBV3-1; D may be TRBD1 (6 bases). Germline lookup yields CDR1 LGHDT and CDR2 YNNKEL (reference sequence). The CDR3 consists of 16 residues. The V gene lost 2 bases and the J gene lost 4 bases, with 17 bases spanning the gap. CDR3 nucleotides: TGTGCCAGCAGCCAATGGGGCAGCGGAGGGGGCACTGAAGCTTTCTTT. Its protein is CASSQWGSGGGTEAFF.

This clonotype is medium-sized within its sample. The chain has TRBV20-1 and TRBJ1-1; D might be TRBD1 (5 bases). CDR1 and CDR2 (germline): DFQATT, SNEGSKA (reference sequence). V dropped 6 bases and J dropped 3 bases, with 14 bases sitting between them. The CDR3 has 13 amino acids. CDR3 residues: CSALSLGDTEAFF. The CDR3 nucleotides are TGCAGTGCCTTATCTCTAGGGGACACTGAAGCTTTCTTT.